This entry features one T cell receptor beta chain sequence. Its antigen is not identified. These data belong to a study of CD8 T cells in ankylosing spondylitis. The CDR3 is 15 amino acids. Germline CDR1 SGHRS, CDR2 YFSETQ. V lost 1 base and J lost 4; bases outside the gene matches: 5. Study observations and caveats: Blood of patients with ankylosing spondylitis appeared to be characterized by a TCR beta motif of several highly homologous variants. Reports say disease-linked clones showed up significantly more in matched ankylosing spondylitis synovial fluid.

TCRdb reanalysed the 5' RACE reads using MiXCR and keeps one entry per CDR3 protein. Among around 450,000 distinct CDR3 sequences, 25% to 30% were seen once, and the ten largest hold 0.89%. The chain couples TRBV5-1 to TRBJ1-1, with 9 bases aligning to TRBD1. The sample comprised blood, either unsorted or a sorted T cell fraction (not recorded which). The sequence was collected from a male donor with ankylosing spondylitis. Here the CDR3 reads CASSLQGQGGTEAFF. CDR3 in DNA: TGCGCCAGCAGCTTGCAGGGACAGGGAGGCACTGAAGCTTTCTTT.